Below are 30 T cell receptor beta chains sequenced from a single sample in a study of cytomegalovirus exposure and HLA in healthy donors. Clones were read by immunoSEQ multiplex PCR, and TCRdb kept only the in-frame ones, dropping some. The sample has some 310,000 clones; 88% are singletons. Sequences were obtained from PBMCs. The source is a man aged 25 to 45 in good health and CMV-seronegative.

The V and J genes are TRBV7-9 and TRBJ2-7; 7 bases match TRBD1. This CDR3 contains 15 residues. V gave up 5 bases and J gave up 0 bases; unmatched junction bases: 7. Germline assignment: CDR1 SEHNR and CDR2 FQNEAQ (reference sequence). CDR3 amino acids: CASSQTGSVSYEQYF. The CDR3 bases are TGTGCCAGCAGCCAGACAGGGAGTGTCTCCTACGAGCAGTACTTC.

The chain couples TRBV6-5 to TRBJ1-2; TRBD1 agrees at 8 bases. CDR1 and CDR2 from the germline V gene are MNHEY and SVGAGI. The CDR3 contains 15 residues. J gave up 8 bases and V 5 bases, and 13 bases lay outside the gene matches. This chain's CDR3 is CASSPTPTGVLGYTF. In nucleotides, the CDR3 is TGTGCCAGCAGTCCAACTCCGACAGGGGTATTGGGCTACACCTTC.

The chain joins TRBV9 to TRBJ2-2; D may be TRBD1 (5 bases). V was clipped by 0 bases and J by 8 bases, with 11 bases between them. Germline CDR1 SGDLS, CDR2 YYNGEE. CDR3 length: 14 amino acids. CDR3 protein: CASSVVLGQGELFF. Written as DNA, the CDR3 is TGTGCCAGCAGCGTAGTTTTGGGGCAGGGGGAGCTGTTTTTT.

This clone was found a few times. The V call is TRBV11-3, the J call TRBJ2-7; D may be TRBD1 (6 bases). This CDR3 is built from 18 residues. Germline loops: CDR1 SGHNT, CDR2 YENEEA. With 0 bases removed from V and 0 bases from J, the gap between germline ends came to 18 bases. Written as DNA, the CDR3 is TGTGCCAGCAGCTTAGAAGTCAGGGGACGTACCTGCTCCTACGAGCAGTACTTC. It translates to CASSLEVRGRTCSYEQYF.

J is TRBJ1-1 and V is TRBV4-1; 7 bases agree with TRBD1. The CDR3 contains 14 residues. The germline V gene encodes CDR1 MGHRA and CDR2 YSYEKL. J lost 1 base, V lost 5 bases, and 4 bases had no gene match. In DNA, the CDR3 is TGCGCCAGCAGCTTTAGGACAGGGAACACTGAAGCTTTCTTT. It specifies CASSFRTGNTEAFF.

V usage is TRBV21-1 and J usage is TRBJ2-7; no DNA check was done on the table's D call, TRBD1. TRBV21-1 is an annotated pseudogene. CDR3 length: 16 residues. The CDR3 here is CASSKLRDSHSYEQYF. CDR3 bases: TGTGCCAGCAGCAAGTTAAGAGACAGTCACTCCTACGAGCAGTACTTC.

The DNA of the CDR3 is TGCGCCAGCAGCTTGGGGGAGGGGAGCTCCTACGAGCAGTACTTC. Translating gives CASSLGEGSSYEQYF. The gene calls are TRBV5-1 and TRBJ2-7, with 7 bases matching TRBD2. The CDR3 contains 15 residues. V shed 0 bases, J shed 0 bases, and the junction held 3 bases outside the gene matches. In germline, CDR1 is SGHRS, CDR2 YFSETQ. The full variable domain, its missing parts supplied by reference TRBV5-1 and TRBJ2-7, is KAGVTQTPRYLIKTRGQQVTLSCSPISGHRSVSWYQQTPGQGLQFLFEYFSETQRNKGNFPGRFSGRQFSNSRSEMNVSTLELGDSALYLCASSLGEGSSYEQYFGPGTRLTVT.

This rearrangement joins TRBV5-5 to TRBJ1-6, with 11 bases fitting TRBD1. The CDR3 sequence is 15 residues long. The trim removed 3 bases at V and 10 bases at J, leaving 6 bases unmatched. In germline, CDR1 is SGHKS, CDR2 YYEKEE (reference sequence). The CDR3 DNA follows: TGTGCCAGCAGCTCAGGACAGGGGGCTAGATCACCCCTCCACTTT. Its translation: CASSSGQGARSPLHF.

The J gene is TRBJ2-7, the V gene TRBV6-5, with 9 bases matching TRBD1. Germline CDR1 MNHEY, CDR2 SVGAGI. V shed 6 bases, J shed 5 bases, and the junction held 5 bases outside the gene matches. This CDR3 region has 13 residues. The CDR3 loop reads CASSYRGRDEQYF. For the CDR3, the DNA is TGTGCCAGCAGCTACAGGGGGCGGGACGAGCAGTACTTC.

CDR3 bases: TGTGCCAGCAGCCCGGGTCCGGGACACGGATATGGCTACACCTTC. It encodes CASSPGPGHGYGYTF. The V call is TRBV5-6, the J call TRBJ1-2; maybe TRBD1 (6 bases). CDR3 length: 15 amino acids. The V gene's germline CDR1 is SGHDT and CDR2 YYEEEE. Trimming cost V 4 bases and J 5 bases, with 18 bases left between them.

The chain recombines TRBV12-5 with TRBJ1-1; 9 nucleotides align to TRBD1. This CDR3 contains 16 residues. The V gene's germline CDR1 is LGHNT and CDR2 FRNRAP. J was trimmed by 2 bases and V by 2 bases; bases with no gene match: 6. CDR3 bases: TGTGCTAGTGGTTTGACTAAGGGACAGGGCAACACTGAAGCTTTCTTT. This sequence encodes CASGLTKGQGNTEAFF. The variable domain in full, with the rest retrieved from reference TRBV12-5 and TRBJ1-1, is DARVTQTPRHKVTEMGQEVTMRCQPILGHNTVFWYRQTMMQGLELLAYFRNRAPLDDSGMPKDRFSAEMPDATLATLKIQPSEPRDSAVYFCASGLTKGQGNTEAFFGQGTRLTVV.

This rearrangement joins TRBV7-9 to TRBJ2-7; no firm D call. Trimming stripped 1 base from V and 3 bases from J, with 7 bases between. The germline gives CDR1 SEHNR, CDR2 FQNEAQ (reference sequence). The CDR3 has 13 residues. In nucleotides, the CDR3 is TGTGCCAGCAGCTTAGGCGGAAACTACGAGCAGTACTTC. It is translated as CASSLGGNYEQYF.

J is TRBJ2-3 and V is TRBV7-2; 13 positions agree with TRBD2. CDR1 is SGHTA, CDR2 FQGNSA, per germline. This CDR3 has 15 residues. The J segment lost 5 bases and the V segment lost 4 bases, leaving 3 bases of the junction unmatched. The CDR3 region is CASSWGLAGLDTQYF. CDR3 bases: TGTGCCAGCAGCTGGGGACTAGCGGGGTTAGATACGCAGTATTTT.

The rearrangement uses TRBV2 and TRBJ2-1, with a tentative D call TRBD2 (5 bases). Trimming took 2 bases from V and 9 from J, leaving 14 bases between them. CDR3 length: 14 residues. CDR1 SNHLY and CDR2 FYNNEI come from the germline V gene. The CDR3 loop reads CASSELAGVVEQFF. In DNA form, the CDR3 reads TGTGCCAGCAGTGAACTAGCTGGAGTAGTTGAGCAGTTCTTC.

This clone is a singleton in its sample. The CDR3 loop reads CASSLASSTGIFQPQHF. CDR3 DNA: TGTGCCAGCAGCTTAGCTAGCTCGACAGGGATTTTTCAGCCCCAGCATTTT. The chain uses TRBV7-2 and TRBJ1-5; 7 nucleotides match TRBD1. Per the germline V gene, CDR1 is SGHTA and CDR2 is FQGNSA. The CDR3 extends over 17 amino acids. The V gene end was trimmed by 0 bases and the J gene end by 6 bases; junction bases not matched to a gene: 11.

The V gene is TRBV19, the J gene TRBJ2-1; 7 bases line up with TRBD1. The length of the CDR3 is 14 residues. Germline CDR1 LNHDA, CDR2 SQIVND (reference sequence). Germline trimming cut 3 bases from V and 10 bases from J; bases unmatched to any gene: 9. DNA for the CDR3: TGTGCCAGTAGTATGCGACCAACAGGGGTAGAGCAGTTCTTC. It yields the protein CASSMRPTGVEQFF.

The chain has TRBV7-9 and TRBJ2-7; 7 nucleotides line up with TRBD1. The V gene's germline CDR1 is SEHNR and CDR2 FQNEAQ (reference sequence). The length of the CDR3 is 15 residues. With V trimmed by 1 base and J by 3 bases, 6 bases remained unmatched. The CDR3 loop reads CASSLGGQINYEQYF. The CDR3, as DNA: TGTGCCAGCAGCTTAGGGGGACAGATCAACTACGAGCAGTACTTC.

The genes are TRBV4-1 and TRBJ1-1, with TRBD1 matching 8 bases. CDR1 MGHRA and CDR2 YSYEKL come from the germline V gene. The CDR3 runs 15 residues. V was pared by 5 bases and J by 2 bases, with 7 bases of the junction left unmatched. The CDR3 sequence is CASSYTQGANTEAFF. In DNA, the CDR3 is TGCGCCAGCAGCTACACTCAGGGGGCAAACACTGAAGCTTTCTTT.

The genes are TRBV21-1 and TRBJ1-5. TRBV21-1 is flagged as a pseudogene. This CDR3 has 16 amino acids. CDR3 amino acids: CAPGWLWWGRNQPQHF. The CDR3 DNA is TGTGCCCCGGGGTGGCTTTGGTGGGGTCGCAATCAGCCCCAGCATTTT.

The chain recombines TRBV7-9 with TRBJ2-3, with TRBD1 matching over 8 bases. Trimming removed 5 bases from V and 0 bases from J; junction bases left unmatched: 7. Germline CDR1 is SEHNR and CDR2 is FQNEAQ (reference sequence). The CDR3 has 16 amino acids. CDR3 bases: TGTGCCAGCAGCACCCGGACAGGGACTAGCACAGATACGCAGTATTTT. This sequence encodes CASSTRTGTSTDTQYF.

The chain carries TRBV7-2 and TRBJ1-5; 8 positions match TRBD1. Germline V gene data show CDR1 as SGHTA and CDR2 as FQGNSA. This CDR3 region has 16 residues. Trimming removed 1 base from V and 3 bases from J; junction bases left unmatched: 5. This chain's CDR3 is CASSLVTGGDNQPQHF. The DNA of the CDR3 is TGTGCCAGCAGCTTAGTAACAGGGGGGGACAATCAGCCCCAGCATTTT.

This clone was seen more than once but under ten times. This sequence joins TRBV2 and TRBJ2-1; D possibly corresponds to TRBD1 (6 bases). Germline loops: CDR1 SNHLY, CDR2 FYNNEI. The V and J ends lost 6 bases and 2 bases respectively, with 11 bases between them. CDR3 length: 14 residues. CDR3 loop: CASRSTGTYNEQFF. The CDR3, as DNA: TGTGCCAGCAGGTCTACAGGGACCTACAATGAGCAGTTCTTC.

The rearrangement links TRBV6-1 to TRBJ1-2; 9 nucleotides match TRBD1. Germline trimming cut 11 bases from V and 4 bases from J; bases unmatched to any gene: 11. CDR1 MNHNS and CDR2 SASEGT come from the germline V gene. This CDR3 spans 14 amino acids. CDR3 region: CAGRPDRGFYGYTF. As DNA, the CDR3 is TGTGCCGGCCGCCCGGACAGGGGATTCTATGGCTACACCTTC.

The gene calls are TRBV7-8 and TRBJ2-6; D gene ambiguous. CDR1 SGHVS and CDR2 FQNEAQ come from the germline V gene. Trimming shortened V by 5 bases and J by 0 bases, and 14 bases separated the two germline ends. The CDR3 is made up of 17 amino acids. CDR3 coding DNA: TGTGCCAGCAGCCCTGCCGTACACTACTCTGGGGCCAACGTCCTGACTTTC. This codes for CASSPAVHYSGANVLTF.

V and J are TRBV7-8 and TRBJ1-2, with 9 positions matching TRBD1. Per germline, CDR1 SGHVS and CDR2 FQNEAQ. V was clipped by 4 bases and J by 2 bases; unmatched bases: 8. The CDR3 is made up of 16 amino acids. The CDR3 region has the DNA TGTGCCAGCAGCTGGACAGGGGATACGGGAAACTATGGCTACACCTTC. It specifies CASSWTGDTGNYGYTF.

V is TRBV9 and J is TRBJ1-1, with a possible D match to TRBD1 (6 bases). Looked up from germline, CDR1 is SGDLS and CDR2 is YYNGEE. Trimming left V 4 bases short and J 4 bases short, with 20 bases between. The CDR3 contains 16 residues. The CDR3 sequence: CASSPRRGQWSTEAFF. Here the CDR3 DNA reads TGTGCCAGCAGCCCAAGAAGGGGACAATGGTCCACTGAAGCTTTCTTT.

This clone was seen only a few times. J is TRBJ2-7 and V is TRBV6-1, with D unclear. CDR3 length equals 12 residues. CDR1 MNHNS and CDR2 SASEGT come from the germline V gene. The germline V and J ends were trimmed by 4 bases and 3 bases, with 7 bases remaining between them. In DNA, the CDR3 is TGTGCCAGCAGTGTACAATACTACGAGCAGTACTTC. Residues: CASSVQYYEQYF.

The chain is built from TRBV7-9 and TRBJ2-7, with 9 bases matching TRBD1. V lost 5 bases to trimming and J lost 4 bases; unmatched junction nucleotides: 9. There are 15 residues in the CDR3. CDR1 SEHNR and CDR2 FQNEAQ come from the germline V gene (reference sequence). DNA of the CDR3: TGTGCCAGCAGCAGTATATGGGACAGGGATTACGAGCAGTACTTC. Protein sequence: CASSSIWDRDYEQYF.

The J gene is TRBJ1-2, the V gene TRBV6-1; possibly TRBD1 for D (6 bases). V dropped 2 bases and J dropped 6 bases, with 16 bases sitting between them. CDR3 length: 15 residues. Germline V gene lookup returns CDR1 MNHNS and CDR2 SASEGT. The CDR3 nucleotides read TGTGCCAGCAGTGAAACGGGTGGGGGCCCCCATGGCTACACCTTC. Its translation is CASSETGGGPHGYTF.

Comments on this clone: A junction boundary mismatches the germline segment, possibly from a read error. The V gene is TRBV6-6, the J gene TRBJ1-2, with 7 nucleotides matching TRBD1. Germline assignment: CDR1 MNHNY and CDR2 SVGAGI (reference sequence). This CDR3 region has 14 residues. This CDR3 reads CASSTTGTVEPLIF. CDR3 DNA: TGTGCCAGCAGTACGACCGGGACAGTCGAACCCCTCATCTTC.